This T cell receptor (beta chain) was sequenced for a study of blood T cell repertoires in COVID-19. V lost 6 bases to trimming and J lost 14 bases, with 23 bases between them. Germline V gene data show CDR1 as ENHRY and CDR2 as SYGVKD. This CDR3 is built from 14 residues. In the authors' methods: Scientists estimated how many nucleated cells there were by amplifying reference gene primers. TCRdb keeps only in-frame clones here, not all; method: immunoSEQ multiplex PCR. Clone size and the V and J calls come from that table; the DNA yielded D and trimming. The table shows 150,000 to 200,000 clones, with 93% occurring only once.

Specimen: peripheral blood. This receptor was obtained from a woman aged 55-75 years with COVID-19, enrolled during active disease. The chain recombines TRBV10-3 with TRBJ2-1, with a possible D match to TRBD2 (5 bases). In DNA, the CDR3 is TGTGCCATCAGGGGGAGACCGGACGGGATCACGGAGTTCTTC. It is translated as CAIRGRPDGITEFF.